This T cell receptor beta chain was observed in a study of T cell changes during pregnancy in multiple sclerosis. The method was immunoSEQ multiplex PCR; TCRdb's version includes in-frame clones alone and lacks a portion of them. Among some 110,000 clones, 80% to 95% were seen once, and the ten largest hold about 1.5%. Trimming took 0 bases from V and 5 from J; bases not matched to a gene: 1. The CDR3 contains 14 residues. In germline, CDR1 is ENHRY, CDR2 SYGVKD. The material was peripheral blood, obtained in the third trimester of pregnancy. This TCR came from a female donor with multiple sclerosis, enrolled in a pregnancy study. The chain recombines TRBV10-3 with TRBJ1-5; 7 bases are a match to TRBD1. CDR3 sequence: CAISESGQDQPQHF. CDR3 sequence (DNA): TGTGCCATCAGTGAGTCAGGACAGGATCAGCCCCAGCATTTT.